The 13 T cell receptor beta chains listed next were all sequenced from one sample in a study of blood T cell repertoires in COVID-19. TCRdb's copy holds only in-frame clones and misses some; the assay was immunoSEQ multiplex PCR. The table lists 88,000 or so clones, approximately 80% of them singletons. Sequencing was done on a sample of peripheral blood. Receptors were obtained from a human donor in a cohort sampled during active COVID-19.

This clone was recorded only once. This rearrangement joins TRBV3-1 (or the pseudogene TRBV3-2) to TRBJ1-5; TRBD1 aligns across 12 bases. Germline values: CDR1 LGHDT, CDR2 YNNKEL (reference sequence). V dropped 4 bases and J dropped 7; count of bases not matched to a gene: 8. The CDR3 spans 16 residues. The CDR3 region is CASSLGTGGAGQPQHF. DNA for the CDR3: TGTGCCAGCAGCCTGGGGACAGGGGGCGCCGGGCAGCCCCAGCATTTT.

This rearrangement joins TRBV5-6 to TRBJ1-2; D gene unclear. The CDR3 runs 16 residues. Germline CDR1 SGHDT, CDR2 YYEEEE. V was clipped by 0 bases and J by 0 bases, with 12 bases between them. CDR3 region: CASSLVSAGANYGYTF. The CDR3 bases are TGTGCCAGCAGCTTGGTATCGGCCGGGGCTAACTATGGCTACACCTTC.

This chain links TRBV28 with TRBJ1-2; maybe TRBD1 (6 bases). Trimming removed 2 bases from V and 3 bases from J, with 10 bases in between. Per the germline V gene, CDR1 is MDHEN and CDR2 is SYDVKM. This CDR3 has 14 amino acids. CDR3 sequence reads: CASSLGAGDYGYTF. DNA of the CDR3: TGTGCCAGCAGTTTAGGCGCAGGGGACTATGGCTACACCTTC.

The chain combines TRBV13 with TRBJ2-1, with 9 bases lining up with TRBD2. This CDR3 is 14 amino acids long. V dropped 3 bases and J dropped 8; count of bases not matched to a gene: 5. CDR1 is PRHDT and CDR2 is FYEKMQ in the germline V gene (reference sequence). In nucleotides, the CDR3 is TGTGCCAGCAGCTTTAGCGGGAGCCTGGATGAGCAGTTCTTC. This gives the protein CASSFSGSLDEQFF.

The chain recombines TRBV23-1 with TRBJ2-3, with 9 bases aligning to TRBD2. TRBV23-1 is known as an ORF, though its function is uncertain. Trimming at V came to 2 bases and at J to 0 bases, leaving 18 bases not matched to a gene. This CDR3 comprises 21 residues. CDR3 sequence reads: CASSQIRFTGLAESSTDTQYF. CDR3 in DNA: TGCGCCAGCAGTCAAATTCGTTTTACGGGACTAGCAGAGAGTAGCACAGATACGCAGTATTTT.

CDR3 coding DNA: TGTGCCAGCAGTTTTCAGGGACAGCACCACTATGGCTACACCTTC. Amino acids: CASSFQGQHHYGYTF. V is TRBV27 and J is TRBJ1-2; TRBD1 matches 7 bases. Germline CDR1 reads MNHEY; CDR2 reads SMNVEV (reference sequence). V lost 3 bases to trimming and J lost 3 bases; unmatched junction nucleotides: 7. The CDR3 loop spans 15 amino acids.

The chain has TRBV5-1 and TRBJ1-6; TRBD1 is a possible D gene (6 bases). CDR1 is SGHRS, CDR2 YFSETQ, per germline. V lost 4 bases and J 9 bases, leaving 14 bases between the germline ends. This CDR3 has 14 residues. CDR3 DNA: TGCGCCAGCAGCGTCGGACAGAGCCTTTCACCCCTCCACTTT. Its translation is CASSVGQSLSPLHF.

The chain links TRBV30 to TRBJ2-5; tentative D call: TRBD2 (6 bases). The CDR3 has 12 residues. Germline V gene data show CDR1 as GTSNPN and CDR2 as SVGIG (reference sequence). The V and J ends lost 2 bases and 4 bases respectively, with 8 bases between them. The CDR3 spells CAWSTSSETQYF. CDR3 nucleotides: TGTGCCTGGAGTACTAGCTCAGAGACCCAGTACTTC.

The chain couples TRBV12-3 or TRBV12-4 to TRBJ2-5, with D perhaps matching TRBD2 (6 bases). This CDR3 spans 13 amino acids. The V and J ends lost 3 bases and 3 bases respectively, with 8 bases between them. This CDR3 is CASSFRGKETQYF. The CDR3 DNA follows: TGTGCCAGCAGTTTCCGGGGGAAAGAGACCCAGTACTTC.

The rearrangement joins TRBV2 to TRBJ2-7; D remains unclear. The CDR3 spans 12 residues. CDR1 and CDR2 from the germline V gene are SNHLY and FYNNEI. V was pared by 4 bases and J by 0 bases, with 4 bases between. CDR3 nucleotide sequence: TGTGCCAGCAGTGCGAGCTCCTACGAGCAGTACTTC. Translation: CASSASSYEQYF.

The chain employs TRBV7-3 and TRBJ2-3, with 9 bases matching TRBD2. CDR3 length: 15 amino acids. Trimming took 5 bases from V and 0 from J; bases not matched to a gene: 3. Germline V lookup: CDR1 SGHTA, CDR2 FQGTGA. CDR3 protein: CASSRLAGSTDTQYF. For the CDR3, the DNA is TGTGCCAGCAGCCGGCTAGCGGGGAGCACAGATACGCAGTATTTT.

The genes are TRBV7-6 and TRBJ2-7, with 8 bases aligning to TRBD1. The V gene's germline CDR1 is SGHVS and CDR2 FNYEAQ. The CDR3 contains 18 residues. V shed 1 base, J shed 0 bases, and the junction held 11 bases outside the gene matches. The chain's CDR3 is CASSLGSSSGTGSYEQYF. In DNA form, the CDR3 reads TGTGCCAGCAGCTTAGGGTCATCCTCCGGGACAGGCTCCTACGAGCAGTACTTC.

CDR3 DNA: TGTGCCAGCTCACCCCAGGGTGGGGGCCACCTTGGGGAGACCCAGTACTTC. Translating it yields CASSPQGGGHLGETQYF. The V gene is TRBV18, the J gene TRBJ2-5; TRBD1 might be the D (6 bases). This CDR3 comprises 17 residues. V lost 3 bases, J lost 5 bases, and 22 bases lay in between. Per the germline V gene, CDR1 is KGHSH and CDR2 is LQKENI. Using reference TRBV18 and TRBJ2-5 for the parts outside the CDR3, the full variable domain is NAGVMQNPRHLVRRRGQEARLRCSPMKGHSHVYWYRQLPEEGLKFMVYLQKENIIDESGMPKERFSAEFPKEGPSILRIQQVVRGDSAAYFCASSPQGGGHLGETQYFGPGTRLLVL.